The sequence of this T cell receptor beta chain was determined in a study of control samples from healthy donors and cancer patients. Between the trimmed V and J ends, which lost 5 bases and 8 bases, there was a span of 16 bases. There are 14 residues in the CDR3. Germline values: CDR1 SGHRS, CDR2 YFSETQ. TCRdb keeps only in-frame clones here, not all; method: immunoSEQ multiplex PCR. Among over 150,000 clones, about 93% were seen once, and the ten largest hold almost 1.5%. The chain employs TRBV5-1 and TRBJ2-2; TRBD2 is a possible D gene (5 bases). The clonotype was recovered from a man younger than 30 in good health. Material: blood. CDR3 loop: CASRRTLNLGELFF. For the CDR3, the DNA is TGCGCCAGCAGGCGGACTCTTAATTTAGGGGAGCTGTTTTTT.